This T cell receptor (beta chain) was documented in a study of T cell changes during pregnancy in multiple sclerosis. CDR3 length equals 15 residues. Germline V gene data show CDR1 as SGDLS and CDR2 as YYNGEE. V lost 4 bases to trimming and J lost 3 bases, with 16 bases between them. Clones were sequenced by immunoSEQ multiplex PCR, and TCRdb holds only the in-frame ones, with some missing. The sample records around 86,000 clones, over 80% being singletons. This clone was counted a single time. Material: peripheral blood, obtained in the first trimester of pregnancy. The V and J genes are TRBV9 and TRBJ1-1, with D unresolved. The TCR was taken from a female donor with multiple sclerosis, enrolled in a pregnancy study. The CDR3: CASSPPNGGDTEAFF. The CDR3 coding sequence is TGTGCCAGCAGCCCCCCCAACGGAGGAGACACTGAAGCTTTCTTT.